Reported below is one TCR beta chain. No antigen is known for it. This entry is derived from a study of T cells expressing NK-cell markers. Findings and caveats of the study: The study found dominant NKG2C+ clonotypes at about 1.0-7.0% of CD8+ T cells in over five donors.

Germline V gene lookup returns CDR1 DFQATT and CDR2 SNEGSKA (reference sequence). This CDR3 has 13 amino acids. Using the 5' RACE reads, TCRdb records one entry per CDR3 protein without DNA. Recorded for this sample: hundreds of thousands of distinct CDR3 sequences. V and J are TRBV20-1 and TRBJ2-2. This clonotype originated in a man aged 18 to 29 in good health. The sequencing input was blood T cells: a sorted CD56 or NKG2C T cell subset, CD4+ or CD8+ T cells, or bulk PBMC T cells (not recorded which). CDR3 in amino acids: CSASWLLHGELFF.